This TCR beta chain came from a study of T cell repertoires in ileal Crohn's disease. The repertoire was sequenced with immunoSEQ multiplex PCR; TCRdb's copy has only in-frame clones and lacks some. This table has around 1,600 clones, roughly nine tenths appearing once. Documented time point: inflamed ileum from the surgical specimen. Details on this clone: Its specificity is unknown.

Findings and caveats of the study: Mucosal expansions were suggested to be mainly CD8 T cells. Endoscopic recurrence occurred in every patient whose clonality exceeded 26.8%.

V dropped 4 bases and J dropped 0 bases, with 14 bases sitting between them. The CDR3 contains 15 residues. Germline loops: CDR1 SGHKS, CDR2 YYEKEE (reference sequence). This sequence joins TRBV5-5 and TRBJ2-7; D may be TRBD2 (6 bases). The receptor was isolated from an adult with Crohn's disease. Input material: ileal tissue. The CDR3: CASSQGTAPSYEQYF. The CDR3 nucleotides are TGTGCCAGCAGCCAAGGGACTGCCCCCTCCTACGAGCAGTACTTC.